This T cell receptor beta chain was captured by sequencing in a study of tumor-infiltrating lymphocytes in primary liver carcinoma. Background on the study: Ages ranged from 30 to 69, with HCC or mixed HCC-cholangiocarcinoma. Notes on the study in general: The use of bulk unsorted samples meant that CD4+ and CD8+ repertoires were not compared. Tumor top-250-clone fraction significantly exceeded that of blood (p = 0.039).

Worth noting for this clonotype: Its antigen is still unknown.

Trimming shortened V by 7 bases and J by 5 bases, and 21 bases separated the two germline ends. The CDR3 has 16 amino acids. Germline V lookup: CDR1 MNHEY, CDR2 SVGAGI. The researchers obtained blood RNA from unsorted whole blood and also extracted germline DNA. The patients carried chronic HBV infection and had received no treatment. Production of TCR beta cDNA used approximately 0.45 ug total RNA together with a constant-region primer. What produced the TCR beta libraries was three nested multiplex PCR rounds using slightly modified ARM-PCR. TRBV1-TRBV30 forward and Cbeta reverse primers drove the first two roughly 10-cycle rounds. MiXCR was run by TCRdb on the multiplex PCR reads, yielding one entry per CDR3 protein. The data hold 150,000 to 200,000 distinct CDR3 sequences, with 60% observed a single time.

The material sequenced was peripheral blood. The receptor was derived from a man between 40 and 49 years old with primary liver carcinoma and hepatitis B virus infection. The rearrangement uses TRBV6-5 and TRBJ2-1; either TRBD1 or TRBD2 may supply D (5 bases each). CDR3 DNA: TGTGCCAGCAAATTGGGGTTTTGGGGGACGGACAATGAGCAGTTCTTC. Protein: CASKLGFWGTDNEQFF.